These T cell receptor beta chains were read from a single sample in a study of CD8 T cells in Susac syndrome. TCRdb reprocessed the immunoSEQ multiplex PCR reads via MiXCR and lists one record per CDR3 protein. The sample shows more than 110,000 distinct CDR3 sequences, 94% of them seen only once. What was sequenced was CD8+ T cells from PBMCs. Every receptor here comes from a human donor in good health. Each CDR3 is given with its conserved first and last residue. A D gene is named only where the DNA matches it firmly. Clone size is stated in some rows and not others, as once, few, many or a class when expanded.

j_call v_call d_call clone_size cdr3_aa cdr3_nt
TRBJ2-7 TRBV9 TRBD1 - CASSLTGGFSYEQYF TGTGCCAGCAGCCTCACAGGGGGCTTCTCCTACGAGCAGTACTTC
TRBJ2-7 TRBV6-5 - - CASSSQVSYEQYF TGTGCCAGCAGTTCGCAAGTCTCCTACGAGCAGTACTTC
TRBJ2-7 TRBV7-8 - - CASSSTGYTYEQYF TGTGCCAGCAGCTCGACAGGTTACACCTACGAGCAGTACTTC
TRBJ1-1 TRBV28 - - CASSLWSSGTEAFF TGTGCCAGCAGTTTATGGTCGTCGGGCACTGAAGCTTTCTTT
TRBJ2-7 TRBV20-1 - - CSARDPDGAVPYEQYF TGCAGTGCTAGAGACCCCGATGGAGCGGTTCCCTACGAGCAGTACTTC
TRBJ2-1 TRBV9 - - CASSAGRPTYNEQFF TGTGCCAGCAGCGCCGGACGTCCAACCTACAATGAGCAGTTCTTC
TRBJ2-3 TRBV20-1 TRBD1 - CSARGQGEGTQYF TGCAGTGCTAGAGGACAGGGGGAAGGTACGCAGTATTTT
TRBJ2-5 TRBV20-1 TRBD1 - CSARARGRQETQYF TGCAGTGCTAGAGCCAGGGGGCGTCAAGAGACCCAGTACTTC
TRBJ1-2 TRBV12-3/TRBV12-4 - - CASSSDVSFYGYTF TGTGCCAGCAGCTCGGACGTTTCTTTCTATGGCTACACCTTC
TRBJ2-3 TRBV3-1 TRBD2 - CASSPNLGLAEYTQYF TGTGCCAGCAGCCCCAACCTTGGACTAGCGGAATATACGCAGTATTTT
TRBJ2-1 TRBV20-1 - - CSAMGEHLGNEQFF TGCAGTGCTATGGGTGAGCACCTGGGTAATGAGCAGTTCTTC
TRBJ2-7 TRBV27 - - CASSLAGPVGNEQYF TGTGCCAGCAGTTTAGCAGGGCCCGTGGGTAACGAGCAGTACTTC
TRBJ2-1 TRBV14 - - CASAESSYNEQFF TGTGCCAGCGCCGAGTCCTCCTACAATGAGCAGTTCTTC
TRBJ2-5 TRBV7-8 TRBD2 - CASSTGTSGRETQYF TGTGCCAGCAGCACTGGGACTAGCGGGAGAGAGACCCAGTACTTC
TRBJ2-1 TRBV9 TRBD2 - CASSVGLAGALNEQFF TGTGCCAGCAGCGTAGGACTAGCGGGAGCGTTAAATGAGCAGTTCTTC
TRBJ2-3 TRBV20-1 - - CSATLDTQYF TGCAGTGCTACGTTGGATACGCAGTATTTT
TRBJ2-1 TRBV5-4 - - CASSRARESEQFF TGTGCCAGCAGCCGGGCTCGGGAGAGTGAGCAGTTCTTC
TRBJ2-7 TRBV6-2/TRBV6-3 - - CASSKTGTFYEQYF TGTGCCAGCAGTAAAACCGGGACTTTCTACGAGCAGTACTTC
TRBJ2-7 TRBV29-1 TRBD1 - CSVEGVGGRYEQYF TGCAGCGTTGAAGGGGTAGGGGGCAGGTACGAGCAGTACTTC
TRBJ2-3 TRBV27 - - CASRRGFTTDTQYF TGTGCCAGCCGGCGCGGGTTCACCACAGATACGCAGTATTTT
TRBJ2-7 TRBV5-6 - - CASSLGVAGEQYF TGTGCCAGCAGCTTGGGAGTAGCAGGCGAGCAGTACTTC
TRBJ1-2 TRBV27 - once CASSLGGTAYGYTF TGTGCCAGCAGTTTAGGTGGGACGGCCTATGGCTACACCTTC